These T cell receptor beta chains were read from a single sample in a study of sequential checkpoint blockade in melanoma. Repertoires were generated with immunoSEQ multiplex PCR, while TCRdb's copy carries only in-frame clones and drops some. The sample has about 9,600 clones; about 24% are singletons. The source material was tumor tissue (inferred from file names), sampled from a patient given nivolumab and ipilimumab in sequence. These receptors were obtained from a human donor with melanoma. The CDR3 runs from the conserved cysteine through the conserved F or W. Fields, in order: V gene, D gene, CDR3 length, clone size, J gene, CDR3 DNA, CDR3 protein. A D gene is named only where the DNA matches it firmly. Rows give clone size only sometimes, using once, few, many, or a class for an expanded clone.

TRBV30	TRBD1	16	few	TRBJ1-6	TGTGCCTGGAGTGTACCTAAGGGGGCGTTTAATTCACCCCTCCACTTT	CAWSVPKGAFNSPLHF
TRBV19	TRBD1	16	.	TRBJ1-2	TGTGCCAGTAGCCGCGTGGGAGGGGGCGTTTGGTATGGCTACACCTTC	CASSRVGGGVWYGYTF
TRBV19	.	14	large	TRBJ2-4	TGTGCCAGTAGTACCAACCGGGACTTAAACATTCAGTACTTC	CASSTNRDLNIQYF
TRBV15	TRBD1	16	medium-sized	TRBJ1-5	TGTGCCACCAGCAGAGTGGGACAGGGCCTAATCCAGCCCCAGCATTTT	CATSRVGQGLIQPQHF
TRBV6-8	.	14	.	TRBJ2-7	TGTGCCAGCAGCCCCTCGGGCCCGCTCTACGAGCAGTACTTC	CASSPSGPLYEQYF
TRBV13	.	15	.	TRBJ2-1	TGTGCCAGCAGTTCAGGACCTTCGGGGAGCAATGAGCAGTTCTTC	CASSSGPSGSNEQFF
TRBV7-6	.	14	.	TRBJ2-5	TGTGCCAGCCGACCCGCCGGGCAGGGGGGGACCCAGTACTTC	CASRPAGQGGTQYF
TRBV30	TRBD2	14	few	TRBJ2-3	TGTGCCTGGGGGGTCAGCGGGAGTCCAGATACGCAGTATTTT	CAWGVSGSPDTQYF
TRBV29-1	.	13	.	TRBJ1-4	TGCAGCGTCCAGGGAGGGGATAATGAAAAACTGTTTTTT	CSVQGGDNEKLFF
TRBV30	TRBD2	14	.	TRBJ2-1	TGTGCCTGGAGTGTGGGAGGGAACTACAATGAGCAGTTCTTC	CAWSVGGNYNEQFF
TRBV29-1	.	13	.	TRBJ1-1	TGCAGCGCCACCACAGGGAGGGTCCCTGAAGCTTTCTTT	CSATTGRVPEAFF
TRBV11-3	TRBD1	14	.	TRBJ2-4	TGTGCCAGCAGCTTCCTTCAGGGGGCCGACATTCAGTACTTC	CASSFLQGADIQYF
TRBV6-8	TRBD2	14	few	TRBJ2-5	TGTGCCAGCACCAAAGGACTAGCCCGAGAGACCCAGTACTTC	CASTKGLARETQYF
TRBV10-2	.	15	.	TRBJ2-1	TGCGCCAGCTTTTGGCGGGACGCAGCTGGCAATGAGCAGTTCTTC	CASFWRDAAGNEQFF
TRBV5-1	TRBD2	15	medium-sized	TRBJ2-2	TGCGCCAGCAGCTTAGCGGGAGCCCACACCGGGGAGCTGTTTTTT	CASSLAGAHTGELFF
TRBV18	.	15	.	TRBJ1-6	TGTGCCAGCTCACCACCGACGACATATAATTCACCCCTCCACTTT	CASSPPTTYNSPLHF
TRBV6-8	.	15	few	TRBJ2-1	TGTGCCAGCAGCCCCACTTCCTGGGGGTACAATGAGCAGTTCTTC	CASSPTSWGYNEQFF
TRBV12-5	TRBD1	14	few	TRBJ2-7	TGTGCCAGCACTCCGACAGGGTCAAGCCACGAGCAGTACTTC	CASTPTGSSHEQYF
TRBV6-8	TRBD1	17	.	TRBJ2-1	TGTGCCAGCAGTTACTTTCCTGACAGGGGGTTTGGGAATGAGCAGTTCTTC	CASSYFPDRGFGNEQFF
TRBV2	.	14	few	TRBJ2-3	TGTGCCAGCAGGGTCTCCACGGTTCCAGATACGCAGTATTTT	CASRVSTVPDTQYF
TRBV19	.	12	.	TRBJ1-5	TGTGCCAGTAGTATTCATGGTCAGCCCCAGCATTTT	CASSIHGQPQHF
TRBV29-1	TRBD1	17	.	TRBJ1-3	TGCAGCGTGGGGACAGGGGGAGGCCCTGTCTCTGGAAACACCATATATTTT	CSVGTGGGPVSGNTIYF
TRBV4-1	TRBD2	21	many	TRBJ2-3	TGCGCCAGCAGCCAAGATGCGGGACTAGCGGGGCCCCTGGACAGCACAGATACGCAGTATTTT	CASSQDAGLAGPLDSTDTQYF
TRBV6-8	.	16	few	TRBJ1-3	TGTGCCAGCAGTTACTCGATATTCGAGAGTGGAAACACCATATATTTT	CASSYSIFESGNTIYF
TRBV9	.	12	.	TRBJ1-4	TGTGCCAGCAGCCTAGGCAATGAAAAACTGTTTTTT	CASSLGNEKLFF
TRBV2	TRBD1	13	.	TRBJ2-3	TGTGCCAGCAGTGACCAGGGGGTGGATACGCAGTATTTT	CASSDQGVDTQYF
TRBV19	.	15	.	TRBJ1-2	TGTGCCAGTAGTACCATTGGACAGACAAACTATGGCTACACCTTC	CASSTIGQTNYGYTF
TRBV10-3	TRBD2	20	.	TRBJ2-4	TGTGCCATCAGTGAGGCTAAGGGACTAGCGGGAGGGCCCGACAAAAACATTCAGTACTTC	CAISEAKGLAGGPDKNIQYF
TRBV5-1	.	16	.	TRBJ1-1	TGCGCCAGCAGCCCAGGATCGGACAGTATGAACACTGAAGCTTTCTTT	CASSPGSDSMNTEAFF
TRBV7-8	TRBD2	19	.	TRBJ2-5	TGTGCCAGCAGCTTGGCGATGGGGCTAGCGGGAGGGGTTAAAGAGACCCAGTACTTC	CASSLAMGLAGGVKETQYF